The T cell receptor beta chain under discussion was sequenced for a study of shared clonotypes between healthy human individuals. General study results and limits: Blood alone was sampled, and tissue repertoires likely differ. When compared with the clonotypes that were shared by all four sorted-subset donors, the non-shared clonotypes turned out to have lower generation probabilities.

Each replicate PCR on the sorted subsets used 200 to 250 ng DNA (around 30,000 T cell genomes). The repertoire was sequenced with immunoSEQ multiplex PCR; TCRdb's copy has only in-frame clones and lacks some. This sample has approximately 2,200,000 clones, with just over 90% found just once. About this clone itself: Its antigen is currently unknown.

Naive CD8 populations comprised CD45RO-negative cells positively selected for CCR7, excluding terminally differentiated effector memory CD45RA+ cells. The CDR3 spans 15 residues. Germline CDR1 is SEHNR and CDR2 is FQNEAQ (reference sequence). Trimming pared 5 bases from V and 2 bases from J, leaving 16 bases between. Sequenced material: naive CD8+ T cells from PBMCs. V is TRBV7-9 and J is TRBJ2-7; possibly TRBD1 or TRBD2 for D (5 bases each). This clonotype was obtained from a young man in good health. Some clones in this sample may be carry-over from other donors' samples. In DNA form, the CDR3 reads TGTGCCAGCAGCCCCGGGACGGTGCAGGCCTACGAGCAGTACTTC. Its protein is CASSPGTVQAYEQYF.